The present entry profiles one T cell receptor beta chain with its context. The protocol was immunoSEQ multiplex PCR, while the TCRdb copy is restricted to in-frame clones and leaves out a portion. The profile covers a few hundred thousand clones, with 85% to 90% appearing a single time and 0.95% to 1.5% taken by the ten largest. Germline V gene sequence: CDR1 MNHEY, CDR2 SMNVEV (reference sequence). Trimming stripped 6 bases from V and 10 bases from J, with 19 bases between. This CDR3 region has 15 residues. This sample was included in a study of blood T cell repertoires in COVID-19. As for the study in general: T cells, B-cell-depleted T cells, or PBMCs supplied cDNA or gDNA.

The sequencing sample was made of PBMCs or T cells enriched from blood (not recorded which). The chain employs TRBV27 and TRBJ1-6; TRBD1 might be the D (5 bases). The TCR was taken from a young man who had recovered from COVID-19. DNA for the CDR3: TGTGCCAGCAGCAGAACCGGGACTTTGAACTCACCCCTCCACTTT. This gives the protein CASSRTGTLNSPLHF.